This T cell receptor beta chain came from a study of cytomegalovirus exposure and HLA in healthy donors. Overall study results and limits: The authors reported that TCR beta sequences could predict HLA-A and HLA-B alleles. These predictions were accurate for most subjects in the first cohort. The likely origin of a cluster of highly shared sequence variants was a sequencing artifact.

PCR primers comprised 60 Vbeta and 13 Jbeta primers. Profiled with immunoSEQ multiplex PCR; TCRdb holds only in-frame clones, not every one. Of more than 150,000 clones listed, 75% to 85% were seen once; the top ten hold approximately 1.5%. CDR1 GTSNPN and CDR2 SVGIG come from the germline V gene (reference sequence). The V gene lost 5 bases and the J gene lost 2 bases, with 10 bases spanning the gap. This CDR3 comprises 14 residues. On this clone: Its antigen is undetermined.

This receptor was identified in a young man in good health and CMV-seronegative. Sequences were obtained from PBMCs. The chain has TRBV30 and TRBJ1-6, with D maybe TRBD1 (6 bases). The CDR3 here is CAWQQGTYNSPLHF. In nucleotides, the CDR3 is TGTGCCTGGCAGCAGGGGACCTATAATTCACCCCTCCACTTT.